The clone carrying this T cell receptor (beta chain) was picked up one time. V lost 6 bases, J lost 8 bases, and 18 bases stayed unmatched. The CDR3 length is 15 residues. The germline gives CDR1 GTSNPN, CDR2 SVGIG (reference sequence). This entry belongs to a study of blood T cell repertoires in COVID-19. For the study at large: Some COVID-19 samples were acute and others convalescent; all came from the United States, Italy and Spain. PBMCs, B-cell-depleted T cells, or T cells were the source of the cDNA or gDNA that made up the material.

Authors' methods: Amplifying reference gene primers gave estimates of nucleated cell counts. Libraries were prepared by immunoSEQ multiplex PCR; TCRdb keeps only in-frame clonotypes and omits some of them. That table furnishes V, J and clone size, whereas the DNA furnished D and trimming. Seen here are about 140,000 clones, roughly 73% observed once, and the top ten hold roughly 9%. The chain combines TRBV30 with TRBJ1-2, with 7 bases that match TRBD1. The TCR was taken from a woman aged 50 to 60 with active or convalescent COVID-19. What was sequenced was peripheral blood. In DNA, the CDR3 is TGTGCCTGCTACCCAAAGCTCCGACAGGGCGAGGGCTACACCTTC. It translates to CACYPKLRQGEGYTF.